This T cell receptor (beta chain) was observed in a study of T cells in Graves' hyperthyroidism and ophthalmopathy. Study information: Peripheral blood was drawn at first diagnosis, prior to all treatment. Findings of the study overall: Most thyroid clonotypes that were expanded above 0.001 also turned up in blood.

Exclusion of patients followed from uncontrolled infection, other autoimmune disease, pregnancy or lactation. A sample of blood taken at first hyperthyroidism diagnosis preceded any ophthalmopathy symptoms. Germline V CDR1 and CDR2: SGHRS, YFSETQ. The CDR3 spans 13 residues. V lost 4 bases, J lost 7 bases, and 12 bases lay in between. There are many counts of this clonotype. Its matching antigen is unknown. Researchers amplified the TCR beta CDR3 regions from RNA transcripts. The HTBI primer set drove a first-round RT-PCR of the TCR CDR3. In TCRdb, the multiplex PCR reads were re-called with MiXCR into one record per CDR3 protein. This table has about 720,000 distinct CDR3 sequences, roughly a sixth appearing once.

This chain connects TRBV5-1 to TRBJ1-5; TRBD1 might be the D (6 bases). This clonotype originated in a woman aged 50 to 60 with Graves' hyperthyroidism that later progressed to Graves' ophthalmopathy. Sequencing used blood. The CDR3 loop reads CASSGGQGQPQHF. The CDR3 coding sequence is TGCGCCAGCAGCGGGGGGCAAGGACAGCCCCAGCATTTT.